This TCR beta chain was profiled in a study of tumor and adjacent non-tumor tissue in lung cancer. The overall study: Samples averaged about 3.8 million productive TCRbeta reads each. Study findings and constraints: Tumor repertoires had a smaller top 100 clone share than normal lung.

A modified ARM-PCR protocol with three rounds of nested PCR amplified TCRbeta. MiXCR was run by TCRdb on the multiplex PCR reads, yielding one entry per CDR3 protein. The sample lists roughly 44,000 distinct CDR3 sequences, around 62% occurring once. RNA was extracted from bulk tissue without any cell sorting. The normal lung tissue was taken more than 3 cm from the tumor edge. As to this clonotype: Its antigen remains unidentified. One junction end does not reproduce the germline sequence, and a read error may be involved.

CDR3 length: 16 residues. Germline CDR1 reads MNHNY; CDR2 reads SVGAGI (reference sequence). The chain recombines TRBV6-6 with TRBJ2-3; possibly TRBD2 for D (6 bases). This receptor was obtained from a woman aged 40 to 49 with non-small cell lung cancer. The sample consisted of distant non-tumor lung tissue. The CDR3 reads CAAYSGDGGGTDTQYF. CDR3 nucleotide sequence: TGTGCCGCCTACTCGGGGGATGGGGGTGGCACAGATACACAGTATTTT.